The 15 T cell receptor beta chains presented below share a single source sample, sequenced in a study of OX40 agonist ivuxolimab in advanced cancers. Produced via immunoSEQ multiplex PCR; TCRdb's table is partial and in-frame only. Here the sample spans about 26,000 clones, under 90% being singletons. The sample was CD4+ or CD8+ T cells sorted from blood, taken in a trial of the OX40 agonist ivuxolimab. The source is an adult with an advanced solid tumor such as melanoma, head and neck, liver or kidney cancer.

V is TRBV29-1 and J is TRBJ1-1; D is unclear. There are 15 residues in the CDR3. Germline assignment: CDR1 SQVTM and CDR2 ANQGSEA. V dropped 4 bases and J dropped 3 bases, with 18 bases sitting between them. This chain's CDR3 is CSVVTQVRGHTEAFF. The CDR3 DNA sequence: TGCAGCGTTGTAACCCAGGTACGGGGTCACACTGAAGCTTTCTTT.

This chain joins TRBV5-8 and TRBJ1-1; D is possibly TRBD1 (5 bases). The CDR3 extends over 13 amino acids. CDR1 is SGHTS, CDR2 YDEGEE, per germline. Trimming took 1 base from V and 4 from J, leaving 8 bases between them. CDR3 sequence reads: CASSLFGGTEAFF. The CDR3 bases are TGTGCCAGCAGCTTGTTCGGGGGCACTGAAGCTTTCTTT.

The chain carries TRBV2 and TRBJ2-7; 8 positions match TRBD1. The length of the CDR3 is 15 residues. In germline, CDR1 is SNHLY, CDR2 FYNNEI. Trimming cost V 7 bases and J 1 base; bases outside gene matches: 9. The chain's CDR3 is CASTEWQGASYEQYF. The CDR3 DNA follows: TGTGCCAGCACCGAGTGGCAGGGGGCATCCTACGAGCAGTACTTC.

Within the sample, this clone is large. CDR3: CASSLFGGGEDEQYF. Written as DNA, the CDR3 is TGCGCCAGCAGCTTGTTTGGCGGGGGGGAAGACGAGCAGTACTTC. The V call is TRBV5-1, the J call TRBJ2-7; the match to TRBD2 covers 9 bases. The CDR3 extends over 15 amino acids. From germline, CDR1 is SGHRS and CDR2 YFSETQ. V was pared by 1 base and J by 5 bases, with 7 bases of the junction left unmatched.

The genes are TRBV7-9 and TRBJ1-6; 12 bases fit TRBD1. Germline V CDR1 and CDR2: SEHNR, FQNEAQ (reference sequence). The J segment lost 7 bases and the V segment lost 4 bases, leaving 11 bases of the junction unmatched. The CDR3 extends over 18 amino acids. CDR3: CASSSGTGGVHGNSPLHF. The CDR3 DNA is TGTGCCAGCAGCTCCGGGACAGGGGGCGTTCACGGCAATTCACCCCTCCACTTT.

The chain is built from TRBV13 and TRBJ1-1; no clear D. CDR1 and CDR2 (germline): PRHDT, FYEKMQ (reference sequence). CDR3 size: 14 residues. The V end was cut by 5 bases, the J end by 0 bases, with 10 bases between. CDR3 region: CASSARLLNTEAFF. DNA for the CDR3: TGTGCCAGCAGCGCAAGACTGTTGAACACTGAAGCTTTCTTT.

The rearrangement links TRBV11-1 to TRBJ2-3; 11 bases fit TRBD2. The CDR3 is 14 residues long. With 6 bases clipped from V and 12 bases from J, the junction kept 11 bases outside the gene matches. Germline CDR1 is SGHAT and CDR2 is FQDESV (reference sequence). CDR3 DNA sequence: TGTGCCAGCAGTGTAGGGGTTAGCGGGGGGGCCCAGTATTTT. Amino acid sequence: CASSVGVSGGAQYF.

This clone was counted between two and nine times. The chain is built from TRBV10-3 and TRBJ1-2; TRBD1 matches 10 bases. CDR3 length: 14 residues. V shed 2 bases, J shed 6 bases, and the junction held 3 bases outside the gene matches. Germline V gene lookup returns CDR1 ENHRY and CDR2 SYGVKD. CDR3 nucleotide sequence: TGTGCCATCAGTGAGGGGACAGGGGAGGATGGCTACACCTTC. Translating it yields CAISEGTGEDGYTF.

The V and J genes are TRBV6-1 and TRBJ1-1; D call uncertain. V lost 4 bases and J lost 7, with 16 bases in between. The CDR3 has 14 amino acids. Per germline, CDR1 MNHNS and CDR2 SASEGT. The CDR3 nucleotides read TGTGCCAGCAGTGTCAGGCTATATGGCGATGAAGCTTTCTTT. Amino acid sequence: CASSVRLYGDEAFF.

The rearrangement joins TRBV7-9 to TRBJ2-5; TRBD2 is a possible D gene (5 bases). Trimming took off 0 bases at V and 5 bases at J, with 10 bases between the two ends. The CDR3 has 14 amino acids. Germline CDR1 reads SEHNR; CDR2 reads FQNEAQ (reference sequence). CDR3 in amino acids: CASSLARGRETQYF. The CDR3, as DNA: TGTGCCAGCAGCTTAGCTCGGGGAAGGGAGACCCAGTACTTC.

The rearrangement uses TRBV5-5 and TRBJ1-1; D remains unclear. V shed 5 bases and J shed 1 base, with 18 bases lying between them. The germline V gene has CDR1 SGHKS and CDR2 YYEKEE (reference sequence). The CDR3 length is 16 residues. CDR3 in DNA: TGTGCCAGCAGTTTAGTTCAGTGGAGGGAGAACACTGAAGCTTTCTTT. Protein: CASSLVQWRENTEAFF.

The chain has TRBV19 and TRBJ1-6; D uncertain. The germline CDR1 and CDR2 sequences are LNHDA and SQIVND (reference sequence). Trimming cost V 3 bases and J 10 bases, with 13 bases left between them. The CDR3 sequence is 14 residues long. This chain's CDR3 is CASSIGEGISPLHF. The CDR3 DNA reads TGTGCCAGTAGTATCGGAGAGGGCATCTCACCCCTCCACTTT.

This chain uses TRBV7-6 with TRBJ2-7; 9 bases map to TRBD1. The CDR3 extends over 16 amino acids. Trimming removed 2 bases from V and 5 bases from J; junction bases left unmatched: 10. Per germline, CDR1 SGHVS and CDR2 FNYEAQ. The CDR3 nucleotides read TGTGCCAGCAGCTTACTGTTAGGACAGGGGATAGACGAGCAGTACTTC. It yields the protein CASSLLLGQGIDEQYF.

This chain connects TRBV5-1 to TRBJ2-7; D is possibly TRBD2 (5 bases). The V end was cut by 1 base, the J end by 4 bases, with 9 bases between. This CDR3 is built from 13 residues. In germline, CDR1 is SGHRS, CDR2 YFSETQ. The DNA for the CDR3 is TGCGCCAGCAGCTTGTGGTCGGGGTACGAGCAGTACTTC. Translated, it gives CASSLWSGYEQYF.

The DNA for the CDR3 is TGTGCCAGCACGTGGGGGGACACTGAAGCTTTCTTT. Translated: CASTWGDTEAFF. This chain connects TRBV19 to TRBJ1-1, with D tentatively TRBD1 (5 bases). Germline CDR1 and CDR2: LNHDA and SQIVND (reference sequence). V lost 9 bases and J lost 3, with 11 bases in between. CDR3 length: 12 residues. Filled out from reference TRBV19 and TRBJ1-1, the complete variable domain reads DGGITQSPKYLFRKEGQNVTLSCEQNLNHDAMYWYRQDPGQGLRLIYYSQIVNDFQKGDIAEGYSVSREKKESFPLTVTSAQKNPTAFYLCASTWGDTEAFFGQGTRLTVV.